This T cell receptor beta chain came from a study of a mutant IDH1 vaccine in newly diagnosed glioma. Study background: Among treated patients, approximately 62% were male and approximately 40% female, and mean age was about 39 years. Study-wide points: Overall, 93.3% of patients had vaccine-induced immune responses.

The data were produced by immunoSEQ multiplex PCR, yet TCRdb's version contains in-frame clones alone and is incomplete. The sample comprises 50,000 to 70,000 clones, 75% to 90% of which are singletons, and roughly 13% rests with the top ten. Time point indicated: week 23, last vaccination. In every dose of vaccine, 300 ug of mutant IDH1 20-mer peptide was given alongside topical imiquimod. This clone was found once. Its antigen is as yet unknown. Germline CDR1 and CDR2: SGHVS and FQNEAQ. The CDR3 runs to 11 residues. Trimming took off 3 bases at V and 12 bases at J, with 9 bases between the two ends. This sequence was found in a man aged 18 to 29 with glioma. The J gene is TRBJ2-1, the V gene TRBV7-8; maybe TRBD2 (5 bases). The sequencing used PBMCs, collected from a glioma patient whose treatment included an IDH1 peptide vaccine. In DNA form, the CDR3 reads TGTGCCAGCAGCTTCGGCGGGCGGCAGTTCTTC. Amino acid sequence: CASSFGGRQFF. Variable domain in full (rest from reference TRBV7-8 and TRBJ2-1): GAGVSQSPRYKVAKRGQDVALRCDPISGHVSLFWYQQALGQGPEFLTYFQNEAQLDKSGLPSDRFFAERPEGSVSTLKIQRTQQEDSAVYLCASSFGGRQFFGPGTRLTVL.